A single sample gave rise to the 7 T cell receptor beta chains below, sequenced in a study of T cells in Graves' hyperthyroidism and ophthalmopathy. TCR beta CDR3 regions were amplified from RNA. Carried out on the TCR CDR3, a first-round RT-PCR used the HTBI primer set. One entry per CDR3 protein results from TCRdb running MiXCR on the multiplex PCR reads. The table includes around 300,000 distinct CDR3 sequences, approximately 13% detected once. The sample comprised blood. The receptors come from a woman aged 40 to 50 with Graves' ophthalmopathy.

This clonotype was detected ten times or more. In DNA, the CDR3 is TGCGCCAGCAGCTTGCGGCCTTCGAAGGGCAATGAGCAGTTCTTC. As protein: CASSLRPSKGNEQFF. The V gene is TRBV5-1, the J gene TRBJ2-1; D uncertain. Germline V lookup: CDR1 SGHRS, CDR2 YFSETQ. The CDR3 length is 15 residues. The ends were cut back, 1 base at V and 6 bases at J, with 14 bases in the middle. Drawing the rest from reference TRBV5-1 and TRBJ2-1, the complete variable domain is KAGVTQTPRYLIKTRGQQVTLSCSPISGHRSVSWYQQTPGQGLQFLFEYFSETQRNKGNFPGRFSGRQFSNSRSEMNVSTLELGDSALYLCASSLRPSKGNEQFFGPGTRLTVL.

This clonotype was observed a few times. The gene calls are TRBV5-1 and TRBJ2-7; 9 bases agree with TRBD1. Germline V gives CDR1 SGHRS, CDR2 YFSETQ. V lost 0 bases and J lost 9; bases outside the gene matches: 10. CDR3 length equals 15 residues. CDR3 amino acids: CASSLEGTGLFGQYF. The DNA of the CDR3 is TGCGCCAGCAGCTTGGAAGGGACAGGGCTATTTGGGCAGTACTTC.

The chain joins TRBV9 to TRBJ1-3; maybe TRBD1 (5 bases). In germline, CDR1 is SGDLS, CDR2 YYNGEE. The V end lost 0 bases, the J end lost 7 bases, and 20 bases lay between the germline ends. This CDR3 region has 17 residues. The CDR3 is CASSVAGRGARRNTIYF. The CDR3 DNA reads TGTGCCAGCAGCGTAGCGGGGAGAGGGGCTAGGAGGAACACCATATATTTT.

This chain uses TRBV12-3 or TRBV12-4 with TRBJ1-2; 7 nucleotides align to TRBD1. V shed 5 bases, J shed 4 bases, and the junction held 16 bases outside the gene matches. This CDR3 contains 17 residues. CDR3 sequence: CASSPPRTGATGYGYTF. CDR3 bases: TGTGCCAGCAGTCCTCCCCGAACAGGGGCTACTGGCTATGGCTACACCTTC.

The rearrangement joins TRBV18 to TRBJ1-2; 8 bases match TRBD1. The germline gives CDR1 KGHSH, CDR2 LQKENI. The CDR3 has 15 amino acids. V gave up 2 bases and J gave up 0 bases; unmatched junction bases: 2. DNA of the CDR3: TGTGCCAGCTCACCAGGACAGGGAGCTAACTATGGCTACACCTTC. It encodes CASSPGQGANYGYTF.

CDR3 region: CASSRTSGGWAEQYF. DNA of the CDR3: TGTGCCAGCAGTAGGACTAGCGGGGGCTGGGCCGAGCAGTACTTC. The chain couples TRBV12-3 or TRBV12-4 to TRBJ2-7, with 13 positions matching TRBD2. The CDR3 is made up of 15 amino acids. The V segment lost 5 bases and the J segment 6 bases; nucleotides outside the gene matches: 7.

In this sample, this clonotype turned up many times. The chain recombines TRBV28 with TRBJ1-3, with D perhaps matching TRBD1 (6 bases). V was shortened by 5 bases and J by 9 bases, with 11 bases between the two germline ends. The CDR3 is 12 amino acids. Germline assignment: CDR1 MDHEN and CDR2 SYDVKM. Here the CDR3 reads CASSPGVGTIYF. CDR3 DNA: TGTGCCAGCAGTCCAGGGGTGGGCACCATATATTTT.